One sample yielded the 31 T cell receptor beta chains listed below, sequenced in a study of blood T cell repertoires in COVID-19. Profiling relied on immunoSEQ multiplex PCR, and the TCRdb table lists in-frame clones only, not all of them. This table holds fewer than 45,000 clones, around 91% found once. The material sequenced was peripheral blood. The receptors derive from a man aged 55 to 70 with active or convalescent COVID-19.

The chain is built from TRBV12-3 or TRBV12-4 and TRBJ2-1; no clear D. Trimming removed 3 bases at V and 4 bases at J, with 7 bases between. The CDR3 has 13 residues. CDR3 in amino acids: CASSFTVYNEQFF. The CDR3 nucleotides are TGTGCCAGCAGTTTCACTGTGTACAATGAGCAGTTCTTC.

The chain joins TRBV11-2 to TRBJ2-5, with 7 positions matching TRBD1. Per the germline V gene, CDR1 is SGHAT and CDR2 is FQNNGV. After removal of 4 bases from V and 5 bases from J, the junction contained 10 bases not matched to a gene. CDR3 size: 15 residues. CDR3 protein: CASSSLGRGWETQYF. For the CDR3, the DNA is TGTGCCAGCAGCTCCCTGGGCAGGGGGTGGGAGACCCAGTACTTC.

This clone was observed a few times. The chain joins TRBV7-2 to TRBJ1-5; TRBD1 matches 8 bases. With 7 bases clipped from V and 4 bases from J, the junction kept 9 bases outside the gene matches. The CDR3 contains 15 residues. Germline V gene lookup returns CDR1 SGHTA and CDR2 FQGNSA. CDR3 DNA: TGTGCCAGCACCTTGGACAGGGCCGAGAATCAGCCCCAGCATTTT. It is translated as CASTLDRAENQPQHF.

V usage is TRBV5-4 and J usage is TRBJ2-3, with D tentatively TRBD1 (5 bases). The V gene's germline CDR1 is SGHNT and CDR2 YYREEE (reference sequence). Trimming shortened V by 4 bases and J by 3 bases, and 12 bases separated the two germline ends. The CDR3 consists of 14 residues. Here the CDR3 reads CASSKAGRTDTQYF. The CDR3 coding sequence is TGTGCCAGCAGCAAGGCAGGGCGGACAGATACGCAGTATTTT.

This clone was recorded a few times. This chain uses TRBV7-9 with TRBJ1-5, with 10 bases that match TRBD1. Trimming at V came to 10 bases and at J to 7 bases, leaving 4 bases not matched to a gene. The CDR3 spans 12 residues. Looked up from germline, CDR1 is SEHNR and CDR2 is FQNEAQ (reference sequence). CDR3 region: CATGTGVQPQHF. For the CDR3, the DNA is TGTGCCACCGGGACAGGGGTACAGCCCCAGCATTTT.

CDR3 sequence (DNA): TGTGCCATATCTGCCAGTGGCGGTCAGCCCCAGCATTTT. Protein product: CAISASGGQPQHF. The V and J genes are TRBV7-9 and TRBJ1-5; no firm D call. Per germline, CDR1 SEHNR and CDR2 FQNEAQ (reference sequence). This CDR3 comprises 13 residues. V gave up 10 bases and J gave up 6 bases, with 16 bases separating them.

The J gene is TRBJ2-2, the V gene TRBV5-5; D possibly corresponds to TRBD1 (5 bases). The germline V and J ends were trimmed by 0 bases and 7 bases, with 10 bases remaining between them. Germline CDR1 reads SGHKS; CDR2 reads YYEKEE (reference sequence). The CDR3 has 14 amino acids. The CDR3 loop is CASSLGGANGELFF. The CDR3 coding sequence is TGTGCCAGCAGCTTGGGGGGCGCGAACGGGGAGCTGTTTTTT.

This chain uses TRBV7-2 with TRBJ1-2, with unresolved D. The CDR3 has 14 amino acids. V dropped 1 base and J dropped 4 bases, with 10 bases sitting between them. CDR1 is SGHTA and CDR2 is FQGNSA in the germline V gene. Here the CDR3 reads CASSLGARSYGYTF. The CDR3 DNA follows: TGTGCCAGCAGCTTAGGGGCCAGATCCTATGGCTACACCTTC.

This clone was counted only a few times. The rearrangement joins TRBV4-1 to TRBJ2-1, with 13 bases matching TRBD2. V shed 4 bases and J 7 bases; nucleotides not matched to a gene: 1. Germline V gene sequence: CDR1 MGHRA, CDR2 YSYEKL. The CDR3 extends over 14 amino acids. CDR3 sequence (DNA): TGCGCCAGCAGCCTGGGACTAGCGGGGAATGAGCAGTTCTTC. As protein: CASSLGLAGNEQFF.

This clone appeared a few times. The chain recombines TRBV19 with TRBJ2-6; D ambiguous. The CDR3 runs to 14 residues. The germline gives CDR1 LNHDA, CDR2 SQIVND (reference sequence). The V end lost 7 bases, the J end lost 0 bases, and 7 bases lay between the germline ends. CDR3 nucleotide sequence: TGTGCCAGTACCGAGTACTCTGGGGCCAACGTCCTGACTTTC. Protein: CASTEYSGANVLTF. The variable domain in full, with the rest retrieved from reference TRBV19 and TRBJ2-6, is DGGITQSPKYLFRKEGQNVTLSCEQNLNHDAMYWYRQDPGQGLRLIYYSQIVNDFQKGDIAEGYSVSREKKESFPLTVTSAQKNPTAFYLCASTEYSGANVLTFGAGSRLTVL.

The chain has TRBV3-1 (or the pseudogene TRBV3-2) and TRBJ1-2; D possibly corresponds to TRBD1 (6 bases). Per germline, CDR1 LGHDT and CDR2 YNNKEL (reference sequence). Trimming shortened V by 3 bases and J by 5 bases, and 13 bases separated the two germline ends. This CDR3 region has 14 residues. CDR3 sequence (DNA): TGTGCCAGCAGCCATCTTGGACAGCCTTATGGCTACACCTTC. Encoded protein: CASSHLGQPYGYTF.

The chain links TRBV7-9 to TRBJ1-2; 8 nucleotides agree with TRBD1. CDR3 length: 14 amino acids. The J segment lost 4 bases and the V segment lost 5 bases, leaving 6 bases of the junction unmatched. Germline lookup yields CDR1 SEHNR and CDR2 FQNEAQ (reference sequence). The CDR3 region has the DNA TGTGCCAGCAGCCGGGACAGGCAAAGCTATGGCTACACCTTC. This translates into CASSRDRQSYGYTF. The full variable domain, completed using reference TRBV7-9 and TRBJ1-2, is DTGVSQNPRHKITKRGQNVTFRCDPISEHNRLYWYRQTLGQGPEFLTYFQNEAQLEKSRLLSDRFSAERPKGSFSTLEIQRTEQGDSAMYLCASSRDRQSYGYTFGSGTRLTVV.

Note on this clone: Mismatch with germline at one junction end may stem from a read error. The sample holds other DNA sequences that translate to the same CDR3. V is TRBV5-1 and J is TRBJ2-7; TRBD1 is a possible D gene (6 bases). This CDR3 contains 12 residues. The germline CDR1 and CDR2 sequences are SGHRS and YFSETQ. CDR3 protein: CASSLATGRQYF. In nucleotides, the CDR3 is TGCGCCAGCAGCTTGGCTACAGGGCGGCAGTACTTT. The full variable domain, rest sourced from reference TRBV5-1 and TRBJ2-7, is KAGVTQTPRYLIKTRGQQVTLSCSPISGHRSVSWYQQTPGQGLQFLFEYFSETQRNKGNFPGRFSGRQFSNSRSEMNVSTLELGDSALYLCASSLATGRQYFGPGTRLTVT.

The CDR3 reads CSASRQGARQPQHF. Here the CDR3 DNA reads TGCAGTGCTAGTAGACAGGGGGCGCGCCAGCCCCAGCATTTT. J is TRBJ1-5 and V is TRBV20-1; TRBD1 matches at 10 bases. The V segment lost 3 bases and the J segment 7 bases; nucleotides outside the gene matches: 6. CDR3 size: 14 residues. Germline CDR1 DFQATT, CDR2 SNEGSKA (reference sequence).

This chain connects TRBV24-1 to TRBJ2-3; perhaps TRBD1 as D (5 bases). This CDR3 comprises 14 residues. V was trimmed by 5 bases and J by 0 bases, leaving 8 bases between them. The germline gives CDR1 KGHDR, CDR2 SFDVKD. The CDR3 nucleotides are TGTGCCACCAGTGGAAGGGGTAGCACAGATACGCAGTATTTT. Its protein is CATSGRGSTDTQYF.

This chain connects TRBV4-1 to TRBJ2-3, with TRBD2 identical over 8 bases. Germline loops: CDR1 MGHRA, CDR2 YSYEKL. The CDR3 is 15 amino acids. V was clipped by 5 bases and J by 5 bases; unmatched bases: 9. The CDR3 DNA reads as TGCGCCAGCAGCGGACTAGCAGGGAGTAGAGATACGCAGTATTTT. Amino acids: CASSGLAGSRDTQYF.

This chain connects TRBV5-4 to TRBJ2-1; 14 positions match TRBD2. The J segment lost 10 bases and the V segment lost 4 bases, leaving 7 bases of the junction unmatched. The CDR3 has 15 residues. The germline V gene encodes CDR1 SGHNT and CDR2 YYREEE (reference sequence). The CDR3 sequence is CASSGGTSGSGEQFF. The CDR3 DNA reads TGTGCCAGCAGCGGAGGGACTAGCGGGAGCGGGGAGCAGTTCTTC.

The rearrangement links TRBV7-8 to TRBJ2-7; the match to TRBD2 covers 9 bases. This CDR3 region has 16 residues. Germline lookup yields CDR1 SGHVS and CDR2 FQNEAQ. Unmatched junction bases numbered 11, after V lost 4 bases and J lost 4 bases. The CDR3 is CASSSASGAPRYEQYF. The CDR3 DNA is TGTGCCAGCAGCTCCGCTAGCGGGGCCCCTCGGTACGAGCAGTACTTC.

The chain has TRBV24-1 and TRBJ2-1, with D unresolved. Per germline, CDR1 KGHDR and CDR2 SFDVKD. V lost 6 bases and J 3 bases, leaving 11 bases between the germline ends. This CDR3 spans 14 amino acids. As DNA, the CDR3 is TGTGCCACCAGTCCCCGAACCAGCTACAATGAGCAGTTCTTC. It encodes CATSPRTSYNEQFF.

The CDR3 region has the DNA TGTGCCATCAGTGTGGGACAGGGCTCCTATGGCTACACCTTC. It yields the protein CAISVGQGSYGYTF. The chain joins TRBV10-3 to TRBJ1-2, with 9 bases aligning to TRBD1. This CDR3 spans 14 amino acids. Germline CDR1 reads ENHRY; CDR2 reads SYGVKD. V dropped 4 bases and J dropped 4; count of bases not matched to a gene: 4.

The chain couples TRBV10-2 to TRBJ2-7; TRBD2 agrees at 10 bases. V gave up 4 bases and J gave up 7 bases; unmatched junction bases: 7. This CDR3 comprises 14 residues. Germline loops: CDR1 WSHSY, CDR2 SAAADI. Here the CDR3 DNA reads TGCGCCAGCAGTGGACTAGCGGGCTTGGGAGAGCAGTACTTC. It encodes CASSGLAGLGEQYF.

The chain combines TRBV18 with TRBJ1-2, with 7 bases matching TRBD1. This CDR3 spans 14 amino acids. Looked up from germline, CDR1 is KGHSH and CDR2 is LQKENI. J was trimmed by 2 bases and V by 2 bases; bases with no gene match: 2. The CDR3 region is CASSPEQGNYGYTF. CDR3 in DNA: TGTGCCAGCTCACCAGAACAGGGGAACTATGGCTACACCTTC.

This clone has only one observation. V gene TRBV28 combines with J gene TRBJ2-2; D is possibly TRBD1 (5 bases). CDR1 and CDR2 from the germline V gene are MDHEN and SYDVKM. Trimming cost V 3 bases and J 7 bases, with 9 bases left between them. The CDR3 spans 13 residues. The CDR3 nucleotides read TGTGCCAGCAGTTTGTCAGGGTTCGGGGAGCTGTTTTTT. Translated: CASSLSGFGELFF.

The chain couples TRBV6-6 to TRBJ2-1; 7 nucleotides line up with TRBD2. V dropped 7 bases and J dropped 7; count of bases not matched to a gene: 7. The germline CDR1 and CDR2 sequences are MNHNY and SVGAGI (reference sequence). This CDR3 has 13 residues. Here the CDR3 reads CASNEGGQNEQFF. CDR3 coding DNA: TGTGCCAGCAATGAGGGAGGGCAAAATGAGCAGTTCTTC.

The chain carries TRBV19 and TRBJ2-7; TRBD1 matches 8 bases. The length of the CDR3 is 13 residues. Germline loops: CDR1 LNHDA, CDR2 SQIVND (reference sequence). The J segment lost 3 bases and the V segment lost 8 bases, leaving 6 bases of the junction unmatched. The CDR3 reads CASSWDRYYEQYF. Here the CDR3 DNA reads TGTGCCAGTTCATGGGACAGGTACTACGAGCAGTACTTC.

V usage is TRBV7-8 and J usage is TRBJ1-4; TRBD1 agrees at 12 bases. CDR3 length equals 18 residues. V shed 3 bases, J shed 7 bases, and the junction held 12 bases outside the gene matches. CDR1 SGHVS and CDR2 FQNEAQ come from the germline V gene. CDR3 nucleotide sequence: TGTGCCAGCAGCTTTCGTTCCGGGACAGGGGGCGTAGGTGAAAAACTGTTTTTT. Its translation is CASSFRSGTGGVGEKLFF.

The rearrangement uses TRBV28 and TRBJ2-1; D remains ambiguous. V shed 3 bases and J shed 3 bases, with 6 bases lying between them. The CDR3 has 13 residues. Germline CDR1 and CDR2: MDHEN and SYDVKM. CDR3 sequence reads: CASSFSNYNEQFF. As DNA, the CDR3 is TGTGCCAGCAGTTTTTCCAACTACAATGAGCAGTTCTTC.

V usage is TRBV4-3 and J usage is TRBJ2-5; 9 nucleotides align to TRBD2. This CDR3 has 18 residues. V shed 2 bases and J 5 bases; nucleotides not matched to a gene: 15. The V gene's germline CDR1 is LGHNA and CDR2 YSLEER. The CDR3 spells CASSQRVQLAGGWETQYF. In DNA, the CDR3 is TGCGCCAGCAGCCAAAGGGTCCAACTAGCGGGTGGCTGGGAGACCCAGTACTTC.

The V call is TRBV10-2, the J call TRBJ2-5, with TRBD1 identical over 10 bases. The V and J ends lost 8 bases and 5 bases, in that order; junction bases with no gene match: 5. The CDR3 has 13 residues. Germline V gives CDR1 WSHSY, CDR2 SAAADI. CDR3 sequence reads: CASRQGAGETQYF. CDR3 nucleotides: TGCGCCAGCCGACAGGGGGCGGGTGAGACCCAGTACTTC.

The V gene is TRBV9, the J gene TRBJ2-4; 7 bases fit TRBD1. This CDR3 contains 15 residues. Germline assignment: CDR1 SGDLS and CDR2 YYNGEE. V lost 0 bases to trimming and J lost 5 bases; unmatched junction nucleotides: 5. The CDR3 DNA sequence: TGTGCCAGCAGCGTAGCAGGGACAGCGGAAAACATTCAGTACTTC. Translated, it gives CASSVAGTAENIQYF.

This chain joins TRBV7-3 and TRBJ2-1, with TRBD2 matching over 8 bases. The length of the CDR3 is 15 residues. The germline V gene has CDR1 SGHTA and CDR2 FQGTGA. Germline trimming cut 5 bases from V and 4 bases from J; bases unmatched to any gene: 7. In nucleotides, the CDR3 is TGTGCCAGCAGCCCAAGACTAGCGCAGTACAATGAGCAGTTCTTC. Translated, it gives CASSPRLAQYNEQFF.